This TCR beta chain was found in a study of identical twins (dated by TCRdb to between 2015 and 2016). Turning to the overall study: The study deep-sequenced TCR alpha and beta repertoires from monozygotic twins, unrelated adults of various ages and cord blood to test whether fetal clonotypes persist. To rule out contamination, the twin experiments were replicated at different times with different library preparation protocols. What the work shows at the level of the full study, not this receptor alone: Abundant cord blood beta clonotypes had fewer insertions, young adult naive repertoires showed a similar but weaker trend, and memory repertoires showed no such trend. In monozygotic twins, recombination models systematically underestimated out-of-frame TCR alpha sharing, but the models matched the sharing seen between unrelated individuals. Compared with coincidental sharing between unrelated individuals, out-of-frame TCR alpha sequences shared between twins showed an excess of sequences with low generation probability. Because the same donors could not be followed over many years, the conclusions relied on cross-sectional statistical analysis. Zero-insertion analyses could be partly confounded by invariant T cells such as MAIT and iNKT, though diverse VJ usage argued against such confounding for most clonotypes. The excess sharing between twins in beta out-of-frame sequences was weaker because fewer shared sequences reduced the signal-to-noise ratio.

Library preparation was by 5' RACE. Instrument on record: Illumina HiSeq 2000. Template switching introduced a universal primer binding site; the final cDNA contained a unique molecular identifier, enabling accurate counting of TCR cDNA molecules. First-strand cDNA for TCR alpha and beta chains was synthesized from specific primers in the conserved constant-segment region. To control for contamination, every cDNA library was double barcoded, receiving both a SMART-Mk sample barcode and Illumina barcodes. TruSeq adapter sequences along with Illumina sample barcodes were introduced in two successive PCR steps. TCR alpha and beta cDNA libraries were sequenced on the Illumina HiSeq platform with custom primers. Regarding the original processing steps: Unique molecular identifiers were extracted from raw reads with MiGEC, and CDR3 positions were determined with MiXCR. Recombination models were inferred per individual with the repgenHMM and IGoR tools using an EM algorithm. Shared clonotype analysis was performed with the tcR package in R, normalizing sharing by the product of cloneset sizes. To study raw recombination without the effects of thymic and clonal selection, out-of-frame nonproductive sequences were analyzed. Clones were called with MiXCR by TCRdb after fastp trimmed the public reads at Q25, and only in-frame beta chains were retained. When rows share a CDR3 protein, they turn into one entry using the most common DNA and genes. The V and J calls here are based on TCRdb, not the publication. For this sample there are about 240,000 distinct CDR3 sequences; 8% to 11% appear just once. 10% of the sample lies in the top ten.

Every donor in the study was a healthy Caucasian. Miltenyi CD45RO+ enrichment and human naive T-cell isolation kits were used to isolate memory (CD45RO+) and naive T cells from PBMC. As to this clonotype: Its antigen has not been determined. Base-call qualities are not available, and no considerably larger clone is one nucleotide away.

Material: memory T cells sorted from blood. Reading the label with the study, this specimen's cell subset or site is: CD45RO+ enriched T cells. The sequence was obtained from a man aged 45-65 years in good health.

The CDR3: CASSLGTGVGEQYF. The DNA is TGTGCCAGCAGTTTAGGGACAGGGGTTGGCGAGCAGTACTTC. The rearrangement combines TRBV12-3 or TRBV12-4 with TRBJ2-7, with 9 middle bases fitting TRBD1. Trimmed from V: 1 base; trimmed from J: 6 bases; junction bases lacking a gene match: 4. Measured from the cysteine to the phenylalanine, the CDR3 is 14 residues long. The DNA shown is the 42-base CDR3, in frame from base 1.